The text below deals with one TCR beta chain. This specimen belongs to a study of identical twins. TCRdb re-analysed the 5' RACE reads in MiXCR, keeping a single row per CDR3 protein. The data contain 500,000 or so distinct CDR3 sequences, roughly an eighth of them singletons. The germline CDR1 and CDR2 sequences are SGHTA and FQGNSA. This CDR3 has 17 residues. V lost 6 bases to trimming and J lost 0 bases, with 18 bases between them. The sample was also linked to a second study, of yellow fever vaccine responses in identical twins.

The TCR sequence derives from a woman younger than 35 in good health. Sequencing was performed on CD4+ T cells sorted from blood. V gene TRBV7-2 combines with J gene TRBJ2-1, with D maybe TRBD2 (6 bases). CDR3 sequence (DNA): TGTGCCAGCAGACCGAACTTCGGGAGCCCCTCCTACAATGAGCAGTTCTTC. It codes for CASRPNFGSPSYNEQFF. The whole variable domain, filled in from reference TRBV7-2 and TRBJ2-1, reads GAGVSQSPSNKVTEKGKDVELRCDPISGHTALYWYRQSLGQGLEFLIYFQGNSAPDKSGLPSDRFSAERTGGSVSTLTIQRTQQEDSAVYLCASRPNFGSPSYNEQFFGPGTRLTVL.